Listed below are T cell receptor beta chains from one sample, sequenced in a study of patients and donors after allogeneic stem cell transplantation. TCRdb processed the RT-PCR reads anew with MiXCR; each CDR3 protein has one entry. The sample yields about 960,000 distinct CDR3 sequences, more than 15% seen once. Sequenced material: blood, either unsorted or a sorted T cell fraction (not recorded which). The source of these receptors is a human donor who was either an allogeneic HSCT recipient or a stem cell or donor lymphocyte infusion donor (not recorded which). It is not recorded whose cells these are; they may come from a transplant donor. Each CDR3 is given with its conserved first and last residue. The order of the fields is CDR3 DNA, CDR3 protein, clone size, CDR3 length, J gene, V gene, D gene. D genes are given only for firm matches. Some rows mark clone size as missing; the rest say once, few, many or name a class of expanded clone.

TGTGCCAGCAGCCAAGTGGGGATCTCTGGAAACACCATATATTTT | CASSQVGISGNTIYF | NA | 15 | TRBJ1-3 | TRBV3-1 | NA
TGTGCCAGCAGTCATGGGACTAGCGGGAGGGCTCGCGACACCGGGGAGCTGTTTTTT | CASSHGTSGRARDTGELFF | few | 19 | TRBJ2-2 | TRBV6-1 | TRBD2
TGTGCCAGCAGCGTAGATGAGATGAACACTGAAGCTTTCTTT | CASSVDEMNTEAFF | NA | 14 | TRBJ1-1 | TRBV9 | NA
TGTGCTAGTGGACCGGGTGGGGATCCTGAAGCTTTCTTT | CASGPGGDPEAFF | few | 13 | TRBJ1-1 | TRBV12-5 | NA
TGTGCCAGCTCGGGGAGGAGCTCCGAATACAATGAGCAGTTCTTC | CASSGRSSEYNEQFF | few | 15 | TRBJ2-1 | TRBV19 | NA
TGTGCCAGCAGACCAGCGGGAAACACAGATACGCAGTATTTT | CASRPAGNTDTQYF | NA | 14 | TRBJ2-3 | TRBV12-3/TRBV12-4 | TRBD2
TGTGCCAGCAGTCCCGTAGGAAAGGGGAAGTTAGGCACTGAAGCTTTCTTT | CASSPVGKGKLGTEAFF | NA | 17 | TRBJ1-1 | TRBV12-3/TRBV12-4 | NA
TGTGCCATCAGTGACTGGAGGCCAGCCTGGGATGGCTACACCTTC | CAISDWRPAWDGYTF | many | 15 | TRBJ1-2 | TRBV10-3 | NA
TGCACCTGCCAGTGGGGGGGCGGTGAGCAGTTCTTC | CTCQWGGGEQFF | NA | 12 | TRBJ2-1 | TRBV20-1 | NA
TGTGCCAGCAGGCCCATTCCGGGACGGAGCACAGATACGCAGTATTTT | CASRPIPGRSTDTQYF | few | 16 | TRBJ2-3 | TRBV12-3/TRBV12-4 | NA
TGTGCCAGCAGCCTGCGGACTAGCGGAGATACGCAGTATTTT | CASSLRTSGDTQYF | few | 14 | TRBJ2-3 | TRBV2 | TRBD2
TGTGCCAGCAGCCAAGATGTTGGACGAAACACCATATATTTT | CASSQDVGRNTIYF | NA | 14 | TRBJ1-3 | TRBV3-1 | NA
TGTGCCAGCAGCGTTTTAAGGGGCGCTAGCGGGGGTCTAAGACAAGAGACCCAGTACTTC | CASSVLRGASGGLRQETQYF | NA | 20 | TRBJ2-5 | TRBV9 | TRBD2
TGCAGTGCTGCGATCCGGCGGGGGAGATCCTACAATGAGCAGTTCTTC | CSAAIRRGRSYNEQFF | few | 16 | TRBJ2-1 | TRBV20-1 | TRBD2
TGTGCCAGCAGCTTAGAACCAGAGAACACTGAAGCTTTCTTT | CASSLEPENTEAFF | many | 14 | TRBJ1-1 | TRBV7-9 | NA
TGTGCCAGCAGCTTGGGGTCAGGGAATGCTGGAAACACCATATATTTT | CASSLGSGNAGNTIYF | NA | 16 | TRBJ1-3 | TRBV5-6 | NA
TGCGCCAGCAGCTTGAGACAGGGGATTAGAGAGACCCAGTACTTC | CASSLRQGIRETQYF | few | 15 | TRBJ2-5 | TRBV5-1 | TRBD1
TGCAGCGTTTATTCTATCCGGGACAGGGCCTACACCTTC | CSVYSIRDRAYTF | few | 13 | TRBJ1-2 | TRBV29-1 | TRBD1
TGTGCCAGCAGTTTCTTTGCGGGGGGGCCGACTGAGCAGTTCTTC | CASSFFAGGPTEQFF | NA | 15 | TRBJ2-1 | TRBV12-3/TRBV12-4 | TRBD2
TGCAGTGCTACCCGGGACAGGCCTTACAATGAGCAGTTCTTC | CSATRDRPYNEQFF | few | 14 | TRBJ2-1 | TRBV20-1 | TRBD1
TGTGCCAGCAGCCAAGAGGGCGGGGGGGCTCGGAATGAGCAGTTCTTC | CASSQEGGGARNEQFF | NA | 16 | TRBJ2-1 | TRBV3-1 | TRBD2
TGTGCCAGCAGTTACGGTGGGGGGGGCCGGAACACCATATATTTT | CASSYGGGGRNTIYF | NA | 15 | TRBJ1-3 | TRBV6-5 | NA
TGTGCCAGCAGCGAACGGGAGATCTCCTACAATGAGCAGTTCTTC | CASSEREISYNEQFF | NA | 15 | TRBJ2-1 | TRBV6-2/TRBV6-3 | NA
TGCGCCAGCAGCCAAGATCTGGGAAAGGCAACTAATGAAAAACTGTTTTTT | CASSQDLGKATNEKLFF | once | 17 | TRBJ1-4 | TRBV4-3 | NA
TGTGCCAGCAGCCTTGCCGCAGAGTGGAACACTGAAGCTTTCTTT | CASSLAAEWNTEAFF | few | 15 | TRBJ1-1 | TRBV27 | NA
TGTGCCAGCTCACCAGTGCCAATAGCCACTGCGAACACCGGGGAGCTGTTTTTT | CASSPVPIATANTGELFF | NA | 18 | TRBJ2-2 | TRBV18 | NA
TGTGCCACCAGTGATAGCGGGACGTTCGAGACCCAGTACTTC | CATSDSGTFETQYF | NA | 14 | TRBJ2-5 | TRBV24-1 | TRBD2
TGTGCCAGCAGTCCCTCCGGGACAGTCTATGGCTACACCTTC | CASSPSGTVYGYTF | few | 14 | TRBJ1-2 | TRBV12-3/TRBV12-4 | TRBD1
TGTGCCAGCAGCCAAGTAAGGGGGACTGAAGCTTTCTTT | CASSQVRGTEAFF | many | 13 | TRBJ1-1 | TRBV4-2 | NA
TGTGCCAGCAGACTACTAATGAGTACCGGGGAGCTGTTTTTT | CASRLLMSTGELFF | NA | 14 | TRBJ2-2 | TRBV7-3 | NA
TGTGCCAGCAGTGGGAGGGACAGGGGGCTGTCCGGGGAGCTGTTTTTT | CASSGRDRGLSGELFF | few | 16 | TRBJ2-2 | TRBV25-1 | TRBD1
TGTGCCAGCACTGAGGGCCCAGATACGCAGTATTTT | CASTEGPDTQYF | NA | 12 | TRBJ2-3 | TRBV2 | NA
TGCAGTGCCTGGGAGGCGGGCAAAAACATTCAGTACTTC | CSAWEAGKNIQYF | NA | 13 | TRBJ2-4 | TRBV20-1 | NA
TGTGCCAGCAGTACGACAGGGGTAAATGGCTACACCTTC | CASSTTGVNGYTF | NA | 13 | TRBJ1-2 | TRBV27 | TRBD1
TGCGCCAGCAGCCCAAAACGAGGGGGGTTCAACACTGAAGCTTTCTTT | CASSPKRGGFNTEAFF | once | 16 | TRBJ1-1 | TRBV5-1 | NA
TGTGCCAGCAGGAGGGTGGCTTCCGGGGAGACCCAGTACTTC | CASRRVASGETQYF | few | 14 | TRBJ2-5 | TRBV6-1 | NA
TGTGCCAGCAGTGGGGACAGGGGGAACAATCAGCCCCAGCATTTT | CASSGDRGNNQPQHF | NA | 15 | TRBJ1-5 | TRBV27 | TRBD1
TGCGCCAGCAGGACCATCCTTCAAGAGACCCAGTACTTC | CASRTILQETQYF | few | 13 | TRBJ2-5 | TRBV5-1 | NA
TGCGCCAGCAGCCAAGATCTCGGGGGGTACACTGAAGCTTTCTTT | CASSQDLGGYTEAFF | NA | 15 | TRBJ1-1 | TRBV4-3 | NA
TGTGCCAGCTCACCACCGGGACAATTGACAGATACGCAGTATTTT | CASSPPGQLTDTQYF | NA | 15 | TRBJ2-3 | TRBV18 | NA
TGTGCCAGCAGCCCCTGGGGGTCCCAGAATGAAGCTTTCTTT | CASSPWGSQNEAFF | NA | 14 | TRBJ1-1 | TRBV9 | NA
TGTGCCAGCAGCGTCTCTAGCGGGGGGCCAGATACGCAGTATTTT | CASSVSSGGPDTQYF | NA | 15 | TRBJ2-3 | TRBV7-9 | TRBD2
TGTGCCAGCACCCAAACGGGTTACGAGCAGTACTTC | CASTQTGYEQYF | NA | 12 | TRBJ2-7 | TRBV6-2/TRBV6-3 | NA
TGCGCCAGCAGCTTGGGGGGGACTACCTGGGGAGATACGCAGTATTTT | CASSLGGTTWGDTQYF | many | 16 | TRBJ2-3 | TRBV5-1 | TRBD2
TGTGCCAGCAGCTCTAGCGGGAGCAATGAGCAGTTCTTC | CASSSSGSNEQFF | NA | 13 | TRBJ2-1 | TRBV12-3/TRBV12-4 | TRBD2
TGTGCCAGCAGTTTGTTGATCTCGACAGGGGGCGATGGCTACACCTTC | CASSLLISTGGDGYTF | NA | 16 | TRBJ1-2 | TRBV28 | TRBD1
TGCAGTGCTAGAGATCAGAGCGGGAGCCCAGAGACCCAGTACTTC | CSARDQSGSPETQYF | few | 15 | TRBJ2-5 | TRBV20-1 | TRBD2
TGCAGTGCCTGGACAGATACTAACTATGGCTACACCTTC | CSAWTDTNYGYTF | few | 13 | TRBJ1-2 | TRBV20-1 | NA
TGTGCCACCAGTGATCAGGACAGGGACGGCTACACCTTC | CATSDQDRDGYTF | NA | 13 | TRBJ1-2 | TRBV24-1 | TRBD1
TGCGCCAGCAGCGTGGGACAGGGGGCCTACAATGAGCAGTTCTTC | CASSVGQGAYNEQFF | few | 15 | TRBJ2-1 | TRBV5-1 | TRBD1
TGCGCCAGCAGCCGATCGGGACTAGCGTACGAGCAGTACTTC | CASSRSGLAYEQYF | NA | 14 | TRBJ2-7 | TRBV4-3 | TRBD2